This T cell receptor beta chain was retrieved from a study of blood T cell repertoires in COVID-19. Study details: Sites in the United States, Italy and Spain provided acute and convalescent COVID-19 samples. PBMCs, B-cell-depleted T cells, or T cells provided the cDNA or gDNA that made up the material.

TCRdb's table, derived via immunoSEQ multiplex PCR, lists solely in-frame clones and lacks some. Among about 120,000 clones, more than 85% were seen once, and the ten largest hold 15% to 20%. This clone was recorded once. The J segment lost 2 bases and the V segment lost 6 bases, leaving 6 bases of the junction unmatched. The CDR3 is 16 residues long. The germline CDR1 and CDR2 sequences are KGHSH and LQKENI. The chain carries TRBV18 and TRBJ2-4, with 11 bases matching TRBD1. This receptor was identified in a human donor with acute or convalescent COVID-19. The donor label of this sample is uncertain. The sequenced sample consisted of peripheral blood. DNA for the CDR3: TGTGCCAGCTCGCCCGGACAGGGGGCAACCAAAAACATTCAGTACTTC. This encodes CASSPGQGATKNIQYF.